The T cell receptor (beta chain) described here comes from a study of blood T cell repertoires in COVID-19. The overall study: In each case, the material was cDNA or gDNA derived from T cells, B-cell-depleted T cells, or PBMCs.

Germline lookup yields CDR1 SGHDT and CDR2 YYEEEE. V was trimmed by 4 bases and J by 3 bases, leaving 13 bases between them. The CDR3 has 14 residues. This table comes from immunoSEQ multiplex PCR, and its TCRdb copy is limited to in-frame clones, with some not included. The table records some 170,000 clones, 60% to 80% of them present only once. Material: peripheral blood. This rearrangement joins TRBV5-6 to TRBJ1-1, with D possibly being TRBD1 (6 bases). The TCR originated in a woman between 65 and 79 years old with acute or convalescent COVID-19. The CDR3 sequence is CASSRGAGDTEAFF. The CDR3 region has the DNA TGTGCCAGCAGCCGGGGGGCAGGGGACACTGAAGCTTTCTTT.